This T cell receptor beta chain emerged from a study of cytomegalovirus exposure and HLA in healthy donors. The overall study: There were 65 million to 85 million unique TCRs (from HLA-typed donors) in an early data release.

In the PCR, 60 Vbeta and 13 Jbeta primers were used. Assay: immunoSEQ multiplex PCR; the TCRdb copy retains only in-frame clones and omits some. The sample holds 60,000 or so clones; 65% to 90% are singletons and the top ten take 9.5% to 12%. Germline V gives CDR1 SGHTA, CDR2 FQGNSA. There are 13 residues in the CDR3. Trimming removed 4 bases from V and 3 bases from J, with 10 bases in between. Overall study findings and caveats: An observed cluster of highly shared sequence variants was recorded as a likely sequencing artifact. Later work showed greater clonal expansion in HLA-associated TCR beta chains than in equally common others.

About this clone itself: Its specificity is not known.

Sequencing was done on a sample of PBMCs. The chain joins TRBV7-2 to TRBJ2-7; TRBD1 is a possible D gene (5 bases). This clonotype was obtained from a female donor in good health and CMV-seronegative. The CDR3: CASSSDRFYEQYF. The CDR3 DNA sequence: TGTGCCAGCAGCTCCGACAGATTCTACGAGCAGTACTTC.